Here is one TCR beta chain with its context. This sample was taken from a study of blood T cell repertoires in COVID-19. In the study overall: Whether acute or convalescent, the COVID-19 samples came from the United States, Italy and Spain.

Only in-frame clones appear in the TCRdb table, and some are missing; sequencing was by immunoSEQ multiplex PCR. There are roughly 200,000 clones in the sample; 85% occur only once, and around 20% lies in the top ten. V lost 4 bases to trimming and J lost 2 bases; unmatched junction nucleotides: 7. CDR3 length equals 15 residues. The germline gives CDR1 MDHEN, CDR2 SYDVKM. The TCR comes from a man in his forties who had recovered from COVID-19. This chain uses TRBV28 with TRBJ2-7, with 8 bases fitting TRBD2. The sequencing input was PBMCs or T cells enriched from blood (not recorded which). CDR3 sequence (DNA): TGTGCCAGCAGTTCCAATAGCGGGGTTGCCTACGAGCAGTACTTC. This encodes CASSSNSGVAYEQYF.